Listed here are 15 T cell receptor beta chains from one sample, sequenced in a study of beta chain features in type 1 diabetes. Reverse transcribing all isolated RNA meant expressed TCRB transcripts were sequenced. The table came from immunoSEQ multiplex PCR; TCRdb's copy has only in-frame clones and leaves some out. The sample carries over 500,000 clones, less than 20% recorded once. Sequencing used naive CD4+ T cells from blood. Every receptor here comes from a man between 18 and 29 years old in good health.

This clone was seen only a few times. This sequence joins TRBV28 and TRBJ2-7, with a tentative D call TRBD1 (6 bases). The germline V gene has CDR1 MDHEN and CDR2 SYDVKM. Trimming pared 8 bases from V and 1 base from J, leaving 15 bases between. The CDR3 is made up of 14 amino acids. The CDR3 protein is CASGTRGISYEQYF. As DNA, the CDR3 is TGTGCCAGCGGCACCAGGGGAATATCCTACGAGCAGTACTTC.

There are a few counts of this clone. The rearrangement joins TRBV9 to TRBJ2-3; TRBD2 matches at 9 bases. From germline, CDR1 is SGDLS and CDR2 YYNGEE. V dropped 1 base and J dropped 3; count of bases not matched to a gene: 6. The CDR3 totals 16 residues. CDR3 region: CASSVTPGLATDTQYF. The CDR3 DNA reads TGTGCCAGCAGCGTAACACCGGGACTAGCTACAGATACGCAGTATTTT.

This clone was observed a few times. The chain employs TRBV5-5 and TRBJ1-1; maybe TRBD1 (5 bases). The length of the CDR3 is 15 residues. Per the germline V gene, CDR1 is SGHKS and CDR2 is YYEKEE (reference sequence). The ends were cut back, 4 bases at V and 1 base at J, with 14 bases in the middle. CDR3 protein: CASSAGTMGNTEAFF. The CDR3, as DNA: TGTGCCAGCAGCGCAGGGACCATGGGGAACACTGAAGCTTTCTTT.

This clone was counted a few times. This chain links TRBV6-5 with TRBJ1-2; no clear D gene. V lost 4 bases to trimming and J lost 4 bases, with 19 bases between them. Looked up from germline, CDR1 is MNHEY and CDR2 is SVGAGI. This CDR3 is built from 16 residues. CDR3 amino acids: CASSSRTDPVGYGYTF. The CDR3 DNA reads TGTGCCAGCAGTTCACGGACGGATCCCGTGGGCTATGGCTACACCTTC.

The DNA of the CDR3 is TGCGCCAGCAACCCGGGACAGGGGGGCGGTGGCTACACCTTC. Translating it yields CASNPGQGGGGYTF. V gene TRBV5-1 combines with J gene TRBJ1-2, with TRBD1 identical over 11 bases. In germline, CDR1 is SGHRS, CDR2 YFSETQ. This CDR3 spans 14 amino acids. The trim removed 6 bases at V and 7 bases at J, leaving 8 bases unmatched.

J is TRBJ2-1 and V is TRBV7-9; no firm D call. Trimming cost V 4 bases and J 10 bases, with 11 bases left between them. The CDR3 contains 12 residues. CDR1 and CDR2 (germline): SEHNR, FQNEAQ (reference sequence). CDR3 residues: CASSSPGREQFF. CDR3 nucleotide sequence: TGTGCCAGCAGCTCCCCCGGGCGGGAGCAGTTCTTC.

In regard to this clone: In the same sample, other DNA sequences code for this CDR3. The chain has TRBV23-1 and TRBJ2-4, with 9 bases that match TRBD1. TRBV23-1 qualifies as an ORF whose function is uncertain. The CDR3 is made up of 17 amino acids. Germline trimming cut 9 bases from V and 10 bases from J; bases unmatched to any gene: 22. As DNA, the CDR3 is TGCGCCAGAACCGGTTCTTCGGGGACAGGGTGGAGTTCGATTCAGTACTTC. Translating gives CARTGSSGTGWSSIQYF.

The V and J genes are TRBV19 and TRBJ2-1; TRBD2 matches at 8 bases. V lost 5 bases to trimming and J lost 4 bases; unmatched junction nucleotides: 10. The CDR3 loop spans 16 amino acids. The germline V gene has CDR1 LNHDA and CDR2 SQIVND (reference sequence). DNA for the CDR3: TGTGCCAGTAGTTCAGCGGGGGTCGTCGGGTACAATGAGCAGTTCTTC. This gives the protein CASSSAGVVGYNEQFF.

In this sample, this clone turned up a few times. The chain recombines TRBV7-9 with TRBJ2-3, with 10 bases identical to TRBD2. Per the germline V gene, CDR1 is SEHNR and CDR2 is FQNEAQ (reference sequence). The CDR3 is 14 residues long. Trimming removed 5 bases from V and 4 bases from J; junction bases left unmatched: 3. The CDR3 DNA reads TGTGCCAGCAGCCGCGGGACTAGCGCAGATACGCAGTATTTT. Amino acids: CASSRGTSADTQYF.

The CDR3, as DNA: TGTGCCAGCAGCTTAGATCTAGCGGGAGGGAGCTCCTACAATGAGCAGTTCTTC. Protein: CASSLDLAGGSSYNEQFF. This chain joins TRBV11-3 and TRBJ2-1, with TRBD2 identical over 12 bases. In germline, CDR1 is SGHNT, CDR2 YENEEA. The CDR3 is 18 amino acids. The ends lost 0 bases at V and 0 bases at J; junction bases unmatched: 3.

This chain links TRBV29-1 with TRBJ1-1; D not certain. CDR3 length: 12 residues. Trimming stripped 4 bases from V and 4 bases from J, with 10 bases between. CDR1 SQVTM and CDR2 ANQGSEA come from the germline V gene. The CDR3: CSVGRESTEAFF. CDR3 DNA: TGCAGCGTTGGTAGGGAGAGCACTGAAGCTTTCTTT.

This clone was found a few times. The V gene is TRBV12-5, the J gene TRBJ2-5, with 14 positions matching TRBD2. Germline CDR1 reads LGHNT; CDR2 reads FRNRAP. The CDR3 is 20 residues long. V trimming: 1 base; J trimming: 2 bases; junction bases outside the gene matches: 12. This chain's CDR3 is CASGLGRIGLAGGTQETQYF. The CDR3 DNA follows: TGTGCTAGTGGTTTGGGGAGGATTGGACTAGCGGGAGGTACACAAGAGACCCAGTACTTC.

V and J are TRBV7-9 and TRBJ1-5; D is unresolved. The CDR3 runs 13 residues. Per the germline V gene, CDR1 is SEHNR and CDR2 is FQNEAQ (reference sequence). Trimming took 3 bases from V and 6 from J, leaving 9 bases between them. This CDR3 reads CASSFGSGQPQHF. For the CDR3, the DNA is TGTGCCAGCAGCTTCGGCAGCGGTCAGCCCCAGCATTTT.

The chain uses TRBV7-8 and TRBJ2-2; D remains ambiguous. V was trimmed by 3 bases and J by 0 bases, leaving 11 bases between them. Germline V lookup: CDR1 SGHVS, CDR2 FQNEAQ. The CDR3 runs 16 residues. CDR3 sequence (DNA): TGTGCCAGCAGCTTTAGACGTATTTCGAACACCGGGGAGCTGTTTTTT. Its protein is CASSFRRISNTGELFF.

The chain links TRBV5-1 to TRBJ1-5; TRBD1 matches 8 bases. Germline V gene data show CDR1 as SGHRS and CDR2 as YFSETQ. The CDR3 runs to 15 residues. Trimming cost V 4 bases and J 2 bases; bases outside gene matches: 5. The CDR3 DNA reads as TGCGCCAGCAGCGAGACAGGGGCGCGCAATCAGCCCCAGCATTTT. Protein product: CASSETGARNQPQHF.